This T cell receptor beta chain was profiled in a study of blood T cell repertoires in COVID-19. The overall study: PBMCs, B-cell-depleted T cells, or T cells provided the cDNA or gDNA that made up the material.

CDR1 and CDR2 (germline): MDHEN, SYDVKM. The V end lost 6 bases, the J end lost 1 base, and 21 bases lay between the germline ends. The CDR3 is 17 residues long. Methods used by the authors: Estimation of nucleated cell counts relied on the amplification of reference gene primers. Method: immunoSEQ multiplex PCR; TCRdb's copy keeps in-frame clones and lacks some. That table gives V, J and clone size, and the DNA gave D and trimming. The sample records almost 250,000 clones, 86% being singletons. This receptor was taken from a woman of 80 years or more with COVID-19, enrolled during active disease. The sample was peripheral blood. The rearrangement joins TRBV28 to TRBJ1-1; tentative D call: TRBD1 (6 bases). CDR3 DNA: TGTGCCAGCAGCCCTGGAGGCAGGGGTTCTAGGAACACTGAAGCTTTCTTT. Amino acid sequence: CASSPGGRGSRNTEAFF.